The 9 T cell receptor beta chains presented below share a single source sample, sequenced in a study of T cells in women clearing cervical HPV infection. Method: immunoSEQ multiplex PCR; TCRdb's copy keeps in-frame clones and lacks some. This sample's table has about 35,000 clones. Material: blood buffy coat. The origin of the receptors is a woman between 18 and 70 years old with a cervical HPV16 infection that either progressed to CIN3+ or cleared (not recorded which).

The CDR3 loop is CSRARVNTNEQFF. The DNA read from the CDR3 is TGCAGTCGGGCCAGGGTGAATACCAATGAG. The chain combines TRBV20-1 with TRBJ2-1; D is possibly TRBD1 (5 bases). The CDR3 extends 3 residues past the end of the read, so its final part is completed from the germline J gene. Trimming took 8 bases from V and 6 from J, leaving 17 bases between them. The CDR3 totals 13 residues. Germline lookup yields CDR1 DFQATT and CDR2 SNEGSKA (reference sequence).

Remarks on this clone: The sequenced fragment ends 3 residues before the CDR3 boundary, so the rest is inferred from the germline J gene. The chain has TRBV18 and TRBJ2-4; 7 bases match TRBD1. Germline V gene data show CDR1 as KGHSH and CDR2 as LQKENI. The CDR3 contains 13 residues. CDR3 DNA, as far as it was read: TGTGCCAGCTCACCGAGCGACAGGGATGGT. Protein: CASSPSDRDG. The full CDR3 protein is CASSPSDRDGQYF.

As for this clone: Read sequence stops 3 residues before the CDR3 end, and the germline J gene provides the missing end. The chain combines TRBV20-1 with TRBJ1-5; maybe TRBD1 (6 bases). The ends were cut back, 5 bases at V and 0 bases at J, with 14 bases in the middle. The CDR3 has 15 amino acids. The germline V gene encodes CDR1 DFQATT and CDR2 SNEGSKA (reference sequence). The CDR3 bases that were read are TGCAGTGCTCCTCTGGGGGCCTATAGCAATCAGCCC. Amino acid sequence: CSAPLGAYSNQP. The entire CDR3 sequence reads CSAPLGAYSNQPQHF.

With respect to this clone: The CDR3 end lies 3 residues beyond the end of the read and is filled in from the germline J gene. Other DNA sequences within the sample encode an identical CDR3. V gene TRBV10-3 combines with J gene TRBJ1-1, with D uncertain. Deletions cut 3 bases from V and 0 bases from J, with 8 bases between. CDR3 length: 14 amino acids. Germline V gene data show CDR1 as ENHRY and CDR2 as SYGVKD. The part of the CDR3 DNA that was read is TGTGCCATCAGTGAACAGAGCATGAACACTGAA. It specifies CAISEQSMNTE. The entire CDR3 protein is CAISEQSMNTEAFF.

The sequenced part of the CDR3 DNA is TGCGCCAGCACCGAACCGGGACAGGGGCGGTCGCATGGC. Translating it yields CASTEPGQGRSHG. The full-length CDR3 reads as CASTEPGQGRSHGYTF. The chain couples TRBV5-1 to TRBJ1-2; 10 positions match TRBD1. The sequence runs out 3 residues before the end of the CDR3; the remainder is reconstructed from the germline J gene. V gave up 6 bases and J gave up 6 bases; unmatched junction bases: 14. Germline loops: CDR1 SGHRS, CDR2 YFSETQ. The CDR3 contains 16 residues.

The CDR3 bases that were read are TGTGCCAGCAGCTTAGCGAAGGACAGTTCACCC. Amino acids: CASSLAKDSSP. The entire CDR3 is CASSLAKDSSPLHF. The chain links TRBV7-6 to TRBJ1-6, with TRBD1 as a possible D gene (6 bases). The DNA ends 3 residues before the CDR3 does, and the rest of the CDR3 is filled in from the germline J gene. Germline lookup yields CDR1 SGHVS and CDR2 FNYEAQ. CDR3 length: 14 amino acids. The V end was cut by 0 bases, the J end by 9 bases, with 9 bases between.

As concerns this clone: The read comes to an end 3 residues before the CDR3 does, leaving the germline J gene to fill in the end. The rearrangement links TRBV5-4 to TRBJ2-2, with TRBD2 matching 12 bases. The CDR3 spans 15 residues. Germline-derived CDR1 and CDR2 are SGHNT and YYREEE (reference sequence). The J segment lost 6 bases and the V segment lost 7 bases, leaving 7 bases of the junction unmatched. The chain's CDR3 is CASSRGLAGSGELFF. CDR3 bases read: TGTGCCAGCTCCAGAGGACTAGCGGGGTCCGGGGAG.

As to this clone: The read finishes 3 residues shy of the CDR3 end, and the germline J gene is used to complete it. The chain employs TRBV5-1 and TRBJ1-1; D is unresolved. The ends were cut back, 0 bases at V and 2 bases at J, with 8 bases in the middle. From germline, CDR1 is SGHRS and CDR2 YFSETQ. This CDR3 comprises 14 residues. CDR3 residues: CASSLGGVNTEAFF. CDR3 DNA (partial): TGCGCCAGCAGCTTGGGCGGGGTCAACACTGAA.

To note about this clone: One junction end disagrees with the germline gene, perhaps due to a read error. The read finishes 3 residues shy of the CDR3 end, and the germline J gene is used to complete it. Other DNA sequences of this sample code for an identical CDR3. The chain couples TRBV7-9 to TRBJ1-3, with TRBD1 matching over 7 bases. The length of the CDR3 is 15 residues. The germline V gene encodes CDR1 SEHNR and CDR2 FQNEAQ (reference sequence). Incomplete CDR3 DNA: TGTGCCAGCAGCTTAGAAGGGGGCTCTGGAAACACT. Translating gives CASSLEGGSGNT. The entire CDR3 reads CASSLEGGSGNTIYF.